Below are 6 T cell receptor beta chains sequenced from a single sample in a study of T cell changes during pregnancy in multiple sclerosis. Data came from immunoSEQ multiplex PCR; TCRdb stores just in-frame clones and leaves some out. The sample yields 60,000 to 65,000 clones, about nine tenths seen once. The specimen comprised peripheral blood, sampled in the first trimester of pregnancy. The receptors derive from a female donor with multiple sclerosis, enrolled in a pregnancy study.

By sample share, this clone is medium-sized. This chain joins TRBV27 and TRBJ1-2; TRBD1 is a possible D gene (6 bases). The CDR3 is 16 amino acids. Germline CDR1 is MNHEY and CDR2 is SMNVEV (reference sequence). Trimming removed 7 bases at V and 0 bases at J, with 18 bases between. DNA of the CDR3: TGTGCCAGCAAGCCTCAGGGGCAAATGACTAACTATGGCTACACCTTC. Its translation: CASKPQGQMTNYGYTF.

V gene TRBV18 combines with J gene TRBJ1-2, with D possibly TRBD1 on 5 matching bases. This CDR3 region has 14 residues. V dropped 3 bases and J dropped 6 bases, with 14 bases sitting between them. Germline CDR1 reads KGHSH; CDR2 reads LQKENI. CDR3 nucleotide sequence: TGTGCCAGCTCACCCAGGGATTTTGGCCATGGCTACACCTTC. It encodes CASSPRDFGHGYTF. Full variable domain (missing parts from reference TRBV18 and TRBJ1-2): NAGVMQNPRHLVRRRGQEARLRCSPMKGHSHVYWYRQLPEEGLKFMVYLQKENIIDESGMPKERFSAEFPKEGPSILRIQQVVRGDSAAYFCASSPRDFGHGYTFGSGTRLTVV.

The chain links TRBV7-2 to TRBJ2-7, with 8 bases matching TRBD2. Losses at the gene ends were 4 bases for V and 2 bases for J; bases not matched to a gene: 4. CDR3 size: 14 residues. Per the germline V gene, CDR1 is SGHTA and CDR2 is FQGNSA. The DNA of the CDR3 is TGTGCCAGCAGCTCTGGAGCGGGAGCCTACGAGCAGTACTTC. Its translation: CASSSGAGAYEQYF. The full variable domain, in which reference TRBV7-2 and TRBJ2-7 provide the parts outside the CDR3, is GAGVSQSPSNKVTEKGKDVELRCDPISGHTALYWYRQSLGQGLEFLIYFQGNSAPDKSGLPSDRFSAERTGGSVSTLTIQRTQQEDSAVYLCASSSGAGAYEQYFGPGTRLTVT.

V and J are TRBV4-2 and TRBJ2-5, with TRBD1 matching over 7 bases. After removal of 0 bases from V and 2 bases from J, the junction contained 0 bases not matched to a gene. This CDR3 spans 14 amino acids. Germline CDR1 is LGHNA and CDR2 is YNFKEQ. The DNA of the CDR3 is TGTGCCAGCAGCCAAGAGGGACAGCAAGAGACCCAGTACTTC. It specifies CASSQEGQQETQYF.

The chain has TRBV9 and TRBJ2-1; D is perhaps TRBD1 (5 bases). Deletions cut 0 bases from V and 7 bases from J, with 14 bases between. This CDR3 contains 15 residues. CDR1 and CDR2 (germline): SGDLS, YYNGEE. CDR3 in amino acids: CASSVVGQGRNEQFF. The CDR3 DNA is TGTGCCAGCAGCGTAGTAGGGCAGGGAAGGAATGAGCAGTTCTTC.

The chain couples TRBV11-3 to TRBJ2-1, with a tentative D call TRBD2 (5 bases). Trimming removed 2 bases at V and 6 bases at J, with 17 bases between. This CDR3 contains 16 residues. Germline CDR1 is SGHNT and CDR2 is YENEEA. CDR3 in amino acids: CASSLKGVSLPNEQFF. The CDR3 coding sequence is TGTGCCAGCAGCTTAAAGGGAGTGTCGCTCCCCAATGAGCAGTTCTTC.